What follows are 17 T cell receptor beta chains derived from one specimen sequenced in a study of patients and donors after allogeneic stem cell transplantation. Using its own MiXCR run on the RT-PCR reads, TCRdb lists one record per CDR3 protein. In the table there are roughly 230,000 distinct CDR3 sequences, roughly 15% of which are singletons. Material for sequencing was blood, either unsorted or a sorted T cell fraction (not recorded which). These receptors all come from a human donor who was either an allogeneic HSCT recipient or a stem cell or donor lymphocyte infusion donor (not recorded which). It is not recorded whose cells these are; they may come from a transplant donor.

CDR3 protein: CASSADGSNTGELFF. The CDR3, as DNA: TGTGCCAGCAGCGCCGACGGGTCGAACACCGGGGAGCTGTTTTTT. This rearrangement joins TRBV11-3 to TRBJ2-2; D gene ambiguous. The V gene lost 5 bases and the J gene lost 0 bases, with 10 bases spanning the gap. Germline CDR1 and CDR2: SGHNT and YENEEA. This CDR3 is 15 amino acids long.

This clonotype was observed a handful of times. The chain carries TRBV7-2 and TRBJ2-7, with D perhaps matching TRBD2 (5 bases). CDR1 is SGHTA, CDR2 FQGNSA, per germline. This CDR3 spans 13 amino acids. The V and J ends lost 1 base and 7 bases respectively, with 11 bases between them. The CDR3 loop reads CASSLGPGKEQYF. CDR3 sequence (DNA): TGTGCCAGCAGCTTAGGTCCGGGGAAAGAGCAGTACTTC.

This clonotype was seen a handful of times. This chain connects TRBV7-6 to TRBJ2-7; the D is unclear. The ends were cut back, 5 bases at V and 6 bases at J, with 11 bases in the middle. This CDR3 region has 12 residues. Germline V lookup: CDR1 SGHVS, CDR2 FNYEAQ. CDR3 coding DNA: TGTGCCAGCAGCCTCCCATCCGGCGAGCAGTACTTC. It yields the protein CASSLPSGEQYF.

Many counts were recorded for this clonotype. The rearrangement joins TRBV4-1 to TRBJ2-5; 11 bases agree with TRBD2. V gave up 1 base and J gave up 5 bases; unmatched junction bases: 6. The CDR3 runs 16 residues. Looked up from germline, CDR1 is MGHRA and CDR2 is YSYEKL. CDR3 loop: CASSQVLAGGSETQYF. CDR3 DNA sequence: TGCGCCAGCAGCCAAGTCCTAGCGGGGGGATCGGAGACCCAGTACTTC.

This clonotype was found a few times. The V gene is TRBV30, the J gene TRBJ1-2; D is unresolved. V lost 8 bases, J lost 1 base, and 11 bases lay in between. The CDR3 sequence is 12 residues long. Germline V CDR1 and CDR2: GTSNPN, SVGIG (reference sequence). The chain's CDR3 is CAHVTDNYGYTF. The CDR3 coding sequence is TGTGCCCACGTGACGGATAACTATGGCTACACCTTC. Full variable domain (rest looked up from reference TRBV30 and TRBJ1-2): SQTIHQWPATLVQPVGSPLSLECTVEGTSNPNLYWYRQAAGRGLQLLFYSVGIGQISSEVPQNLSASRPQDRQFILSSKKLLLSDSGFYLCAHVTDNYGYTFGSGTRLTVV.

The chain links TRBV10-1 to TRBJ2-5, with TRBD2 identical over 10 bases. The trim removed 1 base at V and 3 bases at J, leaving 11 bases unmatched. This CDR3 has 18 residues. CDR1 and CDR2 (germline): WNHNN, SYGVQD (reference sequence). The CDR3 nucleotides are TGCGCCAGCAGTGAGTTGTTCCCTAGCGGGAGAGGGAAAGAGACCCAGTACTTC. This codes for CASSELFPSGRGKETQYF.

This chain links TRBV29-1 with TRBJ2-6, with TRBD1 matching 9 bases. The CDR3 sequence is 17 residues long. Unmatched junction bases numbered 6, after V lost 1 base and J lost 2 bases. Germline V gene data show CDR1 as SQVTM and CDR2 as ANQGSEA. The CDR3 coding sequence is TGCAGCGTTGAAGCCGGGACAGGGATAACTGGGGCCAACGTCCTGACTTTC. It specifies CSVEAGTGITGANVLTF.

This clonotype was counted only a few times. The chain has TRBV30 and TRBJ2-1; 12 nucleotides line up with TRBD2. Unmatched junction bases numbered 1, after V lost 5 bases and J lost 5 bases. The germline V gene encodes CDR1 GTSNPN and CDR2 SVGIG (reference sequence). The CDR3 is 13 amino acids. The CDR3 loop reads CAWGLAGHNEQFF. Written as DNA, the CDR3 is TGTGCCTGGGGACTAGCGGGACACAATGAGCAGTTCTTC.

This chain joins TRBV2 and TRBJ1-5, with TRBD1 as a possible D gene (6 bases). The CDR3 consists of 16 residues. V shed 6 bases and J shed 0 bases, with 15 bases lying between them. Looked up from germline, CDR1 is SNHLY and CDR2 is FYNNEI. The CDR3 reads CASRGRTGLSNQPQHF. The CDR3 region has the DNA TGTGCCAGCAGGGGAAGAACAGGGCTTAGCAATCAGCCCCAGCATTTT.

V is TRBV12-3 or TRBV12-4 and J is TRBJ2-4; possible D gene TRBD2, 7 bases. The V gene lost 7 bases and the J gene lost 3 bases, with 16 bases spanning the gap. This CDR3 region has 15 residues. CDR3 coding DNA: TGTGCCAGCAAGCCGGCGGGGGCCGGCAAAAACATTCAGTACTTC. Its translation: CASKPAGAGKNIQYF.

The V and J genes are TRBV5-4 and TRBJ2-3, with a tentative D call TRBD1 (5 bases). V lost 2 bases to trimming and J lost 0 bases, with 7 bases between them. Germline-derived CDR1 and CDR2 are SGHNT and YYREEE (reference sequence). The CDR3 spans 14 residues. The CDR3 region has the DNA TGTGCCAGCAGCTTACAGGCCAGCACAGATACGCAGTATTTT. Amino acids: CASSLQASTDTQYF.

CDR3 protein: CASSFLWQGQVDTQYF. The CDR3 nucleotides are TGTGCCAGCAGCTTTTTATGGCAGGGCCAGGTAGATACGCAGTATTTT. The chain employs TRBV5-6 and TRBJ2-3, with D tentatively TRBD1 (5 bases). V lost 2 bases to trimming and J lost 5 bases, with 18 bases between them. This CDR3 is 16 amino acids long. Germline V gives CDR1 SGHDT, CDR2 YYEEEE.

The V call is TRBV23-1, the J call TRBJ2-1; unclear D gene. Being an ORF, TRBV23-1 has a function that is uncertain. Trimming removed 2 bases from V and 6 bases from J, with 11 bases in between. The CDR3 is 14 residues long. The CDR3 region has the DNA TGCGCCAGCAGTCAAAGGGTTGAGTGCAATGAGCAGTTCTTC. It translates to CASSQRVECNEQFF.

At least ten counts were recorded for this clonotype. The chain links TRBV7-2 to TRBJ1-2, with TRBD1 identical over 7 bases. The V gene end was trimmed by 1 base and the J gene end by 4 bases; junction bases not matched to a gene: 6. The CDR3 totals 15 residues. Germline V gives CDR1 SGHTA, CDR2 FQGNSA. CDR3 sequence (DNA): TGTGCCAGCAGCTTAGAAGCGACAGGGCGCTATGGCTACACCTTC. Its protein product is CASSLEATGRYGYTF.

This clonotype was seen a few times. The CDR3 reads CASSDEGLAFNEQFF. DNA for the CDR3: TGTGCCAGCAGTGACGAGGGACTAGCTTTCAATGAGCAGTTCTTC. The rearrangement links TRBV2 to TRBJ2-1, with 9 bases fitting TRBD2. The CDR3 totals 15 residues. The trim removed 3 bases at V and 6 bases at J, leaving 6 bases unmatched. The germline V gene has CDR1 SNHLY and CDR2 FYNNEI. Complete variable domain (other parts from reference TRBV2 and TRBJ2-1): EPEVTQTPSHQVTQMGQEVILRCVPISNHLYFYWYRQILGQKVEFLVSFYNNEISEKSEIFDDQFSVERPDGSNFTLKIRSTKLEDSAMYFCASSDEGLAFNEQFFGPGTRLTVL.

Comments on this clonotype: An end of the junction differs from the germline gene, which may be a read error. The genes are TRBV7-8 and TRBJ2-7; 8 positions agree with TRBD2. The CDR3 runs to 14 residues. Per the germline V gene, CDR1 is SGHVS and CDR2 is FQNEAQ. CDR3 amino acids: CASSRGGSSYGQYF. The CDR3 nucleotides read TGTGCCAGCAGTCGCGGGGGGTCCTCCTACGGGCAGTACTTC.

The V gene is TRBV5-1, the J gene TRBJ2-5; D not certain. V gave up 3 bases and J gave up 5 bases, with 8 bases separating them. Germline-derived CDR1 and CDR2 are SGHRS and YFSETQ. The CDR3 extends over 12 amino acids. CDR3 residues: CASSSRAETQYF. CDR3 bases: TGCGCCAGCAGCTCTAGGGCGGAGACCCAGTACTTC. Full variable domain (missing parts from reference TRBV5-1 and TRBJ2-5): KAGVTQTPRYLIKTRGQQVTLSCSPISGHRSVSWYQQTPGQGLQFLFEYFSETQRNKGNFPGRFSGRQFSNSRSEMNVSTLELGDSALYLCASSSRAETQYFGPGTRLLVL.